A single sample gave rise to the 15 T cell receptor beta chains below, sequenced in a study of T-cell reconstitution after alpha-beta-depleted transplantation in children. The library targeted TCRbeta and was prepared with unique molecular identifiers. TCRdb redid the calling of the PCR reads with MiXCR, one entry per CDR3 protein. Here the sample spans around 500,000 distinct CDR3 sequences, under 30% being singletons. The input for sequencing was PBMCs, mostly from graft donor cells, taken 360 days after TCRalphabeta/CD19-depleted stem cell transplant. Receptors were obtained from a boy younger than two who had a stem cell transplant for acute myeloid leukemia, so the T cells may come from the graft donor.

This clonotype was detected only a few times. V and J are TRBV6-4 and TRBJ2-3; 8 bases agree with TRBD2. Germline lookup yields CDR1 MRHNA and CDR2 SNTAGT. With V trimmed by 3 bases and J by 5 bases, 10 bases remained unmatched. The CDR3 loop spans 16 amino acids. CDR3 sequence reads: CASSETPTSVVDTQYF. The CDR3 DNA follows: TGTGCCAGCAGTGAAACCCCGACTAGCGTGGTAGATACGCAGTATTTT.

In this sample, this clonotype turned up a few times. This chain uses TRBV20-1 with TRBJ2-7; 7 nucleotides agree with TRBD2. V shed 6 bases, J shed 2 bases, and the junction held 13 bases outside the gene matches. CDR1 and CDR2 (germline): DFQATT, SNEGSKA (reference sequence). The CDR3 has 15 residues. The CDR3 DNA sequence: TGCAGTGCCATAGAGGGACCGAGCGGGACCTACGAGCAGTACGTC. Translation gives CSAIEGPSGTYEQYV.

The V and J genes are TRBV7-8 and TRBJ2-3; D gene uncertain. Germline values: CDR1 SGHVS, CDR2 FQNEAQ. V lost 3 bases, J lost 11 bases, and 12 bases lay in between. This CDR3 is built from 12 residues. The CDR3 here is CASSFEWGGQYF. The CDR3 nucleotides read TGTGCCAGCAGCTTCGAATGGGGTGGGCAGTATTTT.

This chain connects TRBV9 to TRBJ2-1; D is unresolved. V shed 1 base and J shed 8 bases, with 4 bases lying between them. CDR1 SGDLS and CDR2 YYNGEE come from the germline V gene. The CDR3 is 11 residues long. The chain's CDR3 is CASSVYYEQFF. CDR3 sequence (DNA): TGTGCCAGCAGCGTATATTATGAGCAGTTCTTC.

This chain links TRBV12-3 or TRBV12-4 with TRBJ2-7, with D possibly TRBD1 on 8 matching bases. V lost 2 bases and J 5 bases, leaving 16 bases between the germline ends. The CDR3 extends over 15 amino acids. The CDR3 sequence: CASSLKDREGNEQYF. The CDR3 nucleotides are TGTGCCAGCAGTTTAAAGGACAGGGAGGGAAACGAGCAGTACTTC.

This clonotype was picked up a small number of times. This chain uses TRBV7-3 with TRBJ2-3, with D possibly called TRBD1 or TRBD2 (5 bases each). V lost 1 base, J lost 2 bases, and 22 bases lay in between. CDR3 length equals 19 residues. Germline values: CDR1 SGHTA, CDR2 FQGTGA. The CDR3 is CASSLNNKRGHRDTDTQYF. The CDR3 DNA follows: TGTGCCAGCAGCTTAAATAATAAAAGGGGTCATCGGGACACAGATACGCAGTATTTT.

The genes are TRBV5-1 and TRBJ2-2; 9 nucleotides agree with TRBD1. Trimming removed 3 bases from V and 1 base from J; junction bases left unmatched: 4. Germline CDR1 and CDR2: SGHRS and YFSETQ. This CDR3 is 16 amino acids long. The CDR3 is CASSSTGGRNTGELFF. For the CDR3, the DNA is TGCGCCAGCAGCTCTACAGGGGGCCGGAACACCGGGGAGCTGTTTTTT.

V is TRBV20-1 and J is TRBJ2-5; either TRBD1 or TRBD2 may fit D (6 bases each). CDR3 size: 14 residues. V lost 3 bases and J 4 bases, leaving 15 bases between the germline ends. Germline V gene sequence: CDR1 DFQATT, CDR2 SNEGSKA (reference sequence). This CDR3 reads CSASPGAASETQYF. The CDR3 DNA reads TGCAGTGCTAGTCCGGGGGCCGCTTCAGAGACCCAGTACTTC.

In this sample, this clonotype turned up once. The chain is built from TRBV3-1 and TRBJ1-5, with D unresolved. Trimming took off 0 bases at V and 2 bases at J, with 17 bases between the two ends. This CDR3 region has 18 residues. Germline CDR1 and CDR2: LGHDT and YNNKEL (reference sequence). The CDR3 sequence is CASSQDAPTTYRNQPQHF. As DNA, the CDR3 is TGTGCCAGCAGCCAAGATGCCCCAACAACTTATCGCAATCAGCCCCAGCATTTT.

V and J are TRBV6-1 and TRBJ2-7, with 10 positions matching TRBD2. J was trimmed by 2 bases and V by 6 bases; bases with no gene match: 7. The CDR3 is 15 amino acids. Germline loops: CDR1 MNHNS, CDR2 SASEGT. CDR3 nucleotides: TGTGCCAGCAGAACTAGCGGGGTGAGCACCTACGAGCAGTACTTC. Its protein is CASRTSGVSTYEQYF.

The J gene is TRBJ2-7, the V gene TRBV20-1; a weak D match, TRBD2 (6 bases). The V gene lost 3 bases and the J gene lost 6 bases, with 9 bases spanning the gap. This CDR3 contains 11 residues. Germline-derived CDR1 and CDR2 are DFQATT and SNEGSKA (reference sequence). The CDR3 protein is CSASGGPEQYV. CDR3 DNA sequence: TGCAGTGCTAGCGGAGGGCCCGAGCAGTACGTC.

This chain connects TRBV7-9 to TRBJ2-2; D perhaps matches TRBD2 (5 bases). This CDR3 region has 15 residues. V lost 5 bases to trimming and J lost 6 bases, with 16 bases between them. Germline assignment: CDR1 SEHNR and CDR2 FQNEAQ (reference sequence). The CDR3 protein is CASSVLSPEAGELFF. Written as DNA, the CDR3 is TGTGCCAGCAGCGTACTAAGCCCGGAGGCCGGGGAGCTGTTTTTT. The complete variable domain, with remaining parts taken from reference TRBV7-9 and TRBJ2-2, reads DTGVSQNPRHKITKRGQNVTFRCDPISEHNRLYWYRQTLGQGPEFLTYFQNEAQLEKSRLLSDRFSAERPKGSFSTLEIQRTEQGDSAMYLCASSVLSPEAGELFFGEGSRLTVL.

The rearrangement joins TRBV6-5 to TRBJ2-5; no firm D call. The CDR3 extends over 13 amino acids. V was trimmed by 2 bases and J by 5 bases, leaving 9 bases between them. The germline V gene encodes CDR1 MNHEY and CDR2 SVGAGI. The CDR3 region is CASSYGRWETQYF. CDR3 nucleotides: TGTGCCAGCAGTTACGGCCGGTGGGAGACCCAGTACTTC.

This chain connects TRBV12-3 or TRBV12-4 to TRBJ1-5; 7 positions match TRBD1. The length of the CDR3 is 14 residues. V gave up 2 bases and J gave up 7 bases; unmatched junction bases: 5. The CDR3 loop reads CASSLQGGRQPQHF. The CDR3 DNA reads TGTGCCAGCAGTTTACAGGGGGGTAGGCAGCCCCAGCATTTT.

In this sample, this clonotype turned up many times. This chain connects TRBV29-1 to TRBJ2-1; D gene uncertain. The V end was cut by 6 bases, the J end by 6 bases, with 9 bases between. The CDR3 spans 11 residues. Germline CDR1 is SQVTM and CDR2 is ANQGSEA. The CDR3, as DNA: TGCAGCGTCCCCAAGGCCAATGAGCAGTTCTTC. Translating it yields CSVPKANEQFF.